This TCR beta chain was identified during a study of blood T cell repertoires in COVID-19. Assay: immunoSEQ multiplex PCR; the TCRdb copy retains only in-frame clones and omits some. The sample records about 120,000 clones, 75% to 90% being singletons. This sequence was found in a man aged 65-85 years with active or convalescent COVID-19. What was sequenced was peripheral blood.

The CDR3 here is CASGLTGLAVTGELFF. The CDR3 DNA is TGTGCTAGTGGTTTGACGGGACTAGCGGTAACCGGGGAGCTGTTTTTT. The J gene is TRBJ2-2, the V gene TRBV12-5, with 11 bases that match TRBD2. The V gene end was trimmed by 2 bases and the J gene end by 5 bases; junction bases not matched to a gene: 4. In germline, CDR1 is LGHNT, CDR2 FRNRAP. This CDR3 region has 16 residues.